This TCR beta chain emerged from a study of T cells after yellow fever vaccination. As for the study in general: SMART-Seq v4 Ultra Low Input prepared libraries from low-cell fractions.

This clonotype occurred a few times. TCRdb fed the 5' RACE reads into MiXCR, producing one record per CDR3 protein. The table has 250,000 to 350,000 distinct CDR3 sequences, approximately 4.5% seen once. The germline V gene encodes CDR1 SEHNR and CDR2 FQNEAQ (reference sequence). The CDR3 extends over 11 amino acids. The TCR originated in a young man who received the YFV17D yellow fever vaccine. Material: PBMCs, obtained 15 days after the yellow fever booster vaccination. The chain recombines TRBV7-9 with TRBJ2-7, with 9 bases aligning to TRBD1. The CDR3, as DNA: TGTGCCAGCAGCCTGGGACAGGGCCATGCGGTC. Protein product: CASSLGQGHAV.